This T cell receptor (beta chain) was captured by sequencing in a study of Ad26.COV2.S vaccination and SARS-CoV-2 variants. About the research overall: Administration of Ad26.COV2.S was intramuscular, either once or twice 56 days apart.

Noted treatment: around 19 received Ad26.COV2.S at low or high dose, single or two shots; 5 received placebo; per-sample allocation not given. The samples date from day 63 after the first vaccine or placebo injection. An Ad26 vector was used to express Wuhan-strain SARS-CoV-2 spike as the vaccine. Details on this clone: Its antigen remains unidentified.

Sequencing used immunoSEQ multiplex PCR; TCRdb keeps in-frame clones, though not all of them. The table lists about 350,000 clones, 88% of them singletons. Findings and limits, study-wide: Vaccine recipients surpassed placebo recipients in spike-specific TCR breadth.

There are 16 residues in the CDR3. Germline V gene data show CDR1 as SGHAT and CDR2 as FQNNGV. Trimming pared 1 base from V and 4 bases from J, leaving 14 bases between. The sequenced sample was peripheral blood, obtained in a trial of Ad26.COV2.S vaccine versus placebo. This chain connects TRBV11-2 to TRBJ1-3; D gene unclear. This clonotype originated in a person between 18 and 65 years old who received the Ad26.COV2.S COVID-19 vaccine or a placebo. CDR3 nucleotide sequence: TGTGCCAGCAGCTTAGGAGTTGGTTCAGGAGGAAACACCATATATTTT. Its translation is CASSLGVGSGGNTIYF.